Below, 32 T cell receptor beta chains from the same sample are listed, as sequenced in a study of blood T cell repertoires in COVID-19. Sequencing was performed with immunoSEQ multiplex PCR; in TCRdb, only in-frame clones are kept and a portion is missing. This table holds around 100,000 clones, 88% found once. Sequencing was performed on peripheral blood. These receptors were taken from an older woman with acute or convalescent COVID-19.

The CDR3 region is CATSRDRGANLLGYTF. Here the CDR3 DNA reads TGTGCCACCAGCAGAGACAGGGGCGCTAATCTGCTTGGCTACACCTTC. The rearrangement links TRBV15 to TRBJ1-2, with a tentative D call TRBD1 (6 bases). The germline V gene encodes CDR1 LNHNV and CDR2 YYDKDF (reference sequence). V was shortened by 0 bases and J by 7 bases, with 18 bases between the two germline ends. This CDR3 has 16 residues.

The count of this clone is one. The V gene is TRBV18, the J gene TRBJ2-7; 8 positions match TRBD2. The CDR3 contains 18 residues. The germline gives CDR1 KGHSH, CDR2 LQKENI. Trimming took 5 bases from V and 2 from J; bases not matched to a gene: 17. The CDR3 nucleotides read TGTGCCAGCTCAGTCCTCTCCCCTACTAGCGGTACTACCTACGAGCAGTACTTC. Protein: CASSVLSPTSGTTYEQYF.

This chain connects TRBV18 to TRBJ1-1; possibly TRBD1 for D (6 bases). The germline V and J ends were trimmed by 2 bases and 14 bases, with 18 bases remaining between them. The CDR3 is 13 residues long. The germline CDR1 and CDR2 sequences are KGHSH and LQKENI. The CDR3 bases are TGTGCCAGCTCACCAAAGGAGGAAGGGGGAAAATTCTTT. It is translated as CASSPKEEGGKFF.

J is TRBJ2-1 and V is TRBV30; perhaps TRBD2 as D (6 bases). From germline, CDR1 is GTSNPN and CDR2 SVGIG (reference sequence). The V end was cut by 2 bases, the J end by 8 bases, with 7 bases between. The CDR3 is made up of 11 amino acids. The CDR3 bases are TGTGCCTGGAGTCGGAGGGATGAGCAGTTCTTC. This sequence encodes CAWSRRDEQFF.

J is TRBJ1-5 and V is TRBV6-2 or TRBV6-3, with a possible D match to TRBD1 (5 bases). Trimming left V 3 bases short and J 7 bases short, with 16 bases between. From germline, CDR1 is MNHEY and CDR2 SVGEGT. The CDR3 is made up of 15 amino acids. The CDR3 loop reads CASSYLGGGGQPQHF. DNA for the CDR3: TGTGCCAGCAGTTATCTCGGGGGGGGAGGGCAGCCCCAGCATTTT.

This clone was picked up a small number of times. V and J are TRBV5-4 and TRBJ2-1; D is unclear. The CDR3 is 11 residues long. CDR1 SGHNT and CDR2 YYREEE come from the germline V gene (reference sequence). Trimming pared 1 base from V and 10 bases from J, leaving 6 bases between. This chain's CDR3 is CASSLFQEQFF. In DNA form, the CDR3 reads TGTGCCAGCAGCTTGTTCCAGGAGCAGTTCTTC.

This clone was found once. The chain joins TRBV7-8 to TRBJ2-3, with D unclear. CDR1 is SGHVS and CDR2 is FQNEAQ in the germline V gene. CDR3 length: 13 residues. V was clipped by 6 bases and J by 2 bases, with 9 bases between them. CDR3 sequence reads: CASSSHSTDTQYF. CDR3 DNA: TGTGCCAGCAGTTCTCACTCCACAGATACGCAGTATTTT.

J is TRBJ1-3 and V is TRBV11-2, with a possible D match to TRBD1 (5 bases). The CDR3 has 18 residues. Trimming left V 3 bases short and J 3 bases short, with 21 bases between. CDR1 and CDR2 from the germline V gene are SGHAT and FQNNGV. The CDR3 DNA reads as TGTGCCAGCAGCTTCCAATCGGGGGTTTGGGGAAGTGGAAACACCATATATTTT. Translating gives CASSFQSGVWGSGNTIYF.

The CDR3 sequence: CSVTDKLGMEAFF. Here the CDR3 DNA reads TGCAGCGTAACCGACAAGCTCGGGATGGAAGCTTTCTTT. The chain has TRBV29-1 and TRBJ1-1, with D uncertain. The length of the CDR3 is 13 residues. CDR1 and CDR2 from the germline V gene are SQVTM and ANQGSEA. V was cut by 6 bases and J by 8 bases, with 19 bases left in between.

CDR3 sequence: CASSDRQQNTEAFF. Written as DNA, the CDR3 is TGCGCCAGCAGTGATAGACAGCAGAACACTGAAGCTTTCTTT. V usage is TRBV10-2 and J usage is TRBJ1-1; D is possibly TRBD1 (5 bases). The germline gives CDR1 WSHSY, CDR2 SAAADI. The length of the CDR3 is 14 residues. Trimming left V 3 bases short and J 1 base short, with 9 bases between.

This chain connects TRBV5-4 to TRBJ2-3, with 9 bases aligning to TRBD1. J was trimmed by 4 bases and V by 4 bases; bases with no gene match: 4. The CDR3 extends over 14 amino acids. Germline CDR1 SGHNT, CDR2 YYREEE (reference sequence). Written as DNA, the CDR3 is TGTGCCAGCAGCGACAGGGGGTTATCAGATACGCAGTATTTT. It specifies CASSDRGLSDTQYF. Supplemented by reference TRBV5-4 and TRBJ2-3, the full variable domain reads ETGVTQSPTHLIKTRGQQVTLRCSSQSGHNTVSWYQQALGQGPQFIFQYYREEENGRGNFPPRFSGLQFPNYSSELNVNALELDDSALYLCASSDRGLSDTQYFGPGTRLTVL.

The chain combines TRBV7-8 with TRBJ1-5, with 8 bases fitting TRBD1. This CDR3 is built from 16 residues. Germline V gene data show CDR1 as SGHVS and CDR2 as FQNEAQ. V shed 1 base, J shed 0 bases, and the junction held 2 bases outside the gene matches. DNA for the CDR3: TGTGCCAGCAGCTTAGAGACAGGGGCTAGCAATCAGCCCCAGCATTTT. This translates into CASSLETGASNQPQHF.

The CDR3 loop reads CATTPGTARSGNTIYF. CDR3 DNA sequence: TGTGCCACTACCCCCGGGACAGCACGCTCTGGAAACACCATATATTTT. V gene TRBV15 combines with J gene TRBJ1-3, with 7 bases fitting TRBD1. CDR3 length equals 16 residues. The germline gives CDR1 LNHNV, CDR2 YYDKDF (reference sequence). J gave up 0 bases and V 9 bases, and 11 bases lay outside the gene matches. Full variable domain (rest looked up from reference TRBV15 and TRBJ1-3): DAMVIQNPRYQVTQFGKPVTLSCSQTLNHNVMYWYQQKSSQAPKLLFHYYDKDFNNEADTPDNFQSRRPNTSFCFLDIRSPGLGDTAMYLCATTPGTARSGNTIYFGEGSWLTVV.

The chain is built from TRBV6-5 and TRBJ1-2; perhaps TRBD1 as D (6 bases). The CDR3 covers 14 residues. Trimming took off 6 bases at V and 2 bases at J, with 13 bases between the two ends. CDR1 and CDR2 (germline): MNHEY, SVGAGI. The CDR3 DNA follows: TGTGCCAGCAGCCCAGCCGGACAGAACTATGGCTACACCTTC. Translation gives CASSPAGQNYGYTF.

The chain is built from TRBV10-1 and TRBJ2-1; 13 bases agree with TRBD2. Unmatched junction bases numbered 11, after V lost 9 bases and J lost 9 bases. The CDR3 has 15 residues. In germline, CDR1 is WNHNN, CDR2 SYGVQD (reference sequence). Here the CDR3 reads CASNGGLAGVSEQFF. CDR3 coding DNA: TGCGCCAGTAACGGAGGACTAGCGGGAGTTAGTGAGCAGTTCTTC.

This chain joins TRBV18 and TRBJ1-2, with 7 positions matching TRBD1. The trim removed 3 bases at V and 3 bases at J, leaving 7 bases unmatched. The CDR3 is made up of 15 amino acids. Germline V gene sequence: CDR1 KGHSH, CDR2 LQKENI. CDR3 residues: CASSPRQGADYGYTF. DNA for the CDR3: TGTGCCAGCTCACCGAGACAGGGTGCTGACTATGGCTACACCTTC. Filled out from reference TRBV18 and TRBJ1-2, the complete variable domain reads NAGVMQNPRHLVRRRGQEARLRCSPMKGHSHVYWYRQLPEEGLKFMVYLQKENIIDESGMPKERFSAEFPKEGPSILRIQQVVRGDSAAYFCASSPRQGADYGYTFGSGTRLTVV.

The chain has TRBV2 and TRBJ2-1; 8 bases map to TRBD2. Germline assignment: CDR1 SNHLY and CDR2 FYNNEI. The CDR3 consists of 14 residues. The trim removed 2 bases at V and 13 bases at J, leaving 10 bases unmatched. The chain's CDR3 is CASSELKTSGGQFF. The CDR3 bases are TGTGCCAGCAGTGAACTAAAAACTAGCGGCGGACAGTTCTTC.

The genes are TRBV6-1 and TRBJ2-1, with D perhaps TRBD2 (5 bases). Germline CDR1 and CDR2: MNHNS and SASEGT. This CDR3 has 17 amino acids. With 2 bases removed from V and 2 bases from J, the gap between germline ends came to 16 bases. This CDR3 reads CASSELGSGIPYNEQFF. CDR3 nucleotides: TGTGCCAGCAGTGAACTGGGGAGTGGGATTCCCTACAATGAGCAGTTCTTC.

CDR3 amino acids: CASSQTYPNQPQHF. CDR3 in DNA: TGTGCCAGCAGCCAAACATATCCCAATCAGCCCCAGCATTTT. This chain connects TRBV7-2 to TRBJ1-5, with D uncertain. The V end lost 5 bases, the J end lost 3 bases, and 11 bases lay between the germline ends. CDR1 is SGHTA, CDR2 FQGNSA, per germline. This CDR3 region has 14 residues.

CDR3 nucleotide sequence: TGTGCCAGCAGCCCTCGGACGGGGAACTATGGCTACACCTTC. Protein product: CASSPRTGNYGYTF. The chain has TRBV11-3 and TRBJ1-2; D unresolved. Germline V gives CDR1 SGHNT, CDR2 YENEEA. Trimming cost V 5 bases and J 2 bases, with 12 bases left between them. The CDR3 runs 14 residues.

This clone was detected a few times. This chain links TRBV9 with TRBJ1-3; D not resolved. V gave up 3 bases and J gave up 2 bases, with 9 bases separating them. There are 14 residues in the CDR3. Germline V lookup: CDR1 SGDLS, CDR2 YYNGEE. The CDR3 DNA follows: TGTGCCAGCAGCGCGAGAGATGCTGGAAACACCATATATTTT. This encodes CASSARDAGNTIYF.

V gene TRBV12-3 or TRBV12-4 combines with J gene TRBJ1-3; D may be TRBD1 (5 bases). CDR3 length: 13 amino acids. The V gene lost 7 bases and the J gene lost 4 bases, with 11 bases spanning the gap. As DNA, the CDR3 is TGTGCCAGCACCTCAGGGCCAGGAAACACCATATATTTT. Encoded protein: CASTSGPGNTIYF.

This rearrangement joins TRBV5-1 to TRBJ1-1; no clear D gene. Deletions cut 4 bases from V and 4 bases from J, with 14 bases between. The germline gives CDR1 SGHRS, CDR2 YFSETQ. CDR3 length equals 14 residues. The CDR3 spells CASSPVDSTTEAFF. The CDR3 bases are TGCGCCAGCAGCCCGGTTGACTCAACCACTGAAGCTTTCTTT.

This sequence joins TRBV6-5 and TRBJ1-1; D is possibly TRBD1 (6 bases). CDR3 length: 14 amino acids. CDR1 is MNHEY, CDR2 SVGAGI, per germline. V was cut by 2 bases and J by 7 bases, with 14 bases left in between. The CDR3 nucleotides read TGTGCCAGCAGTTACGGCAGGGGCTCCTATGAAGCTTTCTTT. It codes for CASSYGRGSYEAFF.

V usage is TRBV3-1 (or the pseudogene TRBV3-2) and J usage is TRBJ1-3, with D perhaps matching TRBD1 (5 bases). The germline V and J ends were trimmed by 2 bases and 1 base, with 15 bases remaining between them. Germline V gene data show CDR1 as LGHDT and CDR2 as YNNKEL (reference sequence). The CDR3 contains 17 residues. As DNA, the CDR3 is TGTGCCAGCAGCCAAAGTTCTTTCGGGGGATCTGGAAACACCATATATTTT. Its translation: CASSQSSFGGSGNTIYF.

The V gene is TRBV27, the J gene TRBJ1-5; 8 positions match TRBD1. Losses at the gene ends were 2 bases for V and 3 bases for J; bases not matched to a gene: 6. Germline V gene lookup returns CDR1 MNHEY and CDR2 SMNVEV (reference sequence). CDR3 length equals 16 residues. CDR3 region: CASSLRTGIDNQPQHF. The DNA of the CDR3 is TGTGCCAGCAGTTTAAGGACAGGGATCGACAATCAGCCCCAGCATTTT.

V gene TRBV7-2 combines with J gene TRBJ2-5; D uncertain. Germline-derived CDR1 and CDR2 are SGHTA and FQGNSA. The V and J ends lost 4 bases and 5 bases respectively, with 8 bases between them. CDR3 length: 12 residues. The CDR3 DNA reads as TGTGCCAGCAGCTCGACTTGGGAGACCCAGTACTTC. It is translated as CASSSTWETQYF.

The chain couples TRBV10-1 to TRBJ2-1, with TRBD2 identical over 11 bases. Per germline, CDR1 WNHNN and CDR2 SYGVQD (reference sequence). The CDR3 runs 16 residues. The junction had 4 bases not matched to a gene; V was cut back by 2 bases and J by 4 bases. In nucleotides, the CDR3 is TGCGCCAGCAGTGAGATCGTAGCGGGAGGGTACAATGAGCAGTTCTTC. It encodes CASSEIVAGGYNEQFF.

The rearrangement uses TRBV3-1 (or the pseudogene TRBV3-2) and TRBJ2-1, with 11 positions matching TRBD2. This CDR3 is built from 15 residues. CDR1 LGHDT and CDR2 YNNKEL come from the germline V gene (reference sequence). With V trimmed by 1 base and J by 6 bases, 2 bases remained unmatched. CDR3 bases: TGTGCCAGCAGCCAAGGACTAGCGGGACTCAATGAGCAGTTCTTC. It translates to CASSQGLAGLNEQFF.

This rearrangement joins TRBV12-3 or TRBV12-4 to TRBJ2-2; D not resolved. The CDR3 consists of 12 residues. Trimming stripped 6 bases from V and 6 bases from J, with 8 bases between. The CDR3 DNA reads TGTGCCAGCAGCCGAGGCCCCGGGGAGCTGTTTTTT. It specifies CASSRGPGELFF.

The V and J genes are TRBV28 and TRBJ2-6; 9 positions match TRBD2. CDR3 length equals 19 residues. Germline CDR1 MDHEN, CDR2 SYDVKM. J was trimmed by 0 bases and V by 2 bases; bases with no gene match: 8. The CDR3 spells CASSLLRLAGYSGANVLTF. The CDR3 DNA sequence: TGTGCCAGCAGTTTACTGCGCCTAGCGGGGTACTCTGGGGCCAACGTCCTGACTTTC.

CDR3: CASSQARVGAPGELFF. CDR3 DNA: TGTGCCAGCAGCCAAGCCCGCGTGGGGGCCCCCGGGGAGCTGTTTTTT. The chain joins TRBV3-1 (or the pseudogene TRBV3-2) to TRBJ2-2, with a tentative D call TRBD1 (6 bases). This CDR3 comprises 16 residues. Trimming shortened V by 1 base and J by 6 bases, and 15 bases separated the two germline ends. CDR1 LGHDT and CDR2 YNNKEL come from the germline V gene (reference sequence).